In its sample, the clone carrying this T cell receptor (beta chain) was seen once. The target antigen is unknown. The sample originates from a study of early T cells in non-severe SARS-CoV-2 infection. Study observations and caveats: Anti-spike CD8 responses were favored by VDJdb matching, which missed private and CD4 specificities.

This CDR3 has 15 amino acids. From germline, CDR1 is MDHEN and CDR2 SYDVKM. The V gene end was trimmed by 4 bases and the J gene end by 6 bases; junction bases not matched to a gene: 6. Individually, cDNA molecules had unique molecular identifiers attached to them. TCRdb re-analysed the 5' RACE reads in MiXCR, keeping a single row per CDR3 protein. The data show fewer than 85,000 distinct CDR3 sequences, around an eighth seen once. The receptor's source is an adult who was a healthcare worker with PCR-confirmed SARS-CoV-2 infection or an uninfected control (not recorded which). What was sequenced was whole blood. The V and J genes are TRBV28 and TRBJ1-6, with 7 bases aligning to TRBD1. The CDR3 sequence is CASSSPGGGNSPLHF. Written as DNA, the CDR3 is TGTGCCAGCAGTTCCCCAGGGGGAGGTAATTCACCCCTCCACTTT.